The text below deals with one TCR beta chain. Its antigen is not yet known. Base qualities were left out, and no much larger clone turns up one base away. The sample comes from a study of blood T cell repertoires in COVID-19 (dated by TCRdb to 2018 to 2020). Describing the broader study: The collaborator samples originated in the United States, Italy and Spain and spanned the acute and convalescent phases of COVID-19. The material from the prospective study consisted of cDNA or gDNA derived from T cells, B-cell-depleted T cells, or PBMCs. Subjects who had been exposed to COVID-19, were actively infected with it, or had recovered from it provided the deeply sampled blood TCRbeta repertoires that made up the dataset. The repertoires were made available in a free public database intended to serve as a resource for research on the immune response to SARS-CoV-2. Samples came from the ongoing ImmuneRACE study (first 160 participants) plus 1,254 subjects from 6 global collaborators. Nearly every sample came with metadata listing a de-identified subject ID, COVID-19 status, age in years and sex. HLA class I and class II types, where available, came from metadata supplied by the sample provider rather than from assay-based typing. Here is what the overall study found, with its caveats: How much clinical and demographic metadata was included differed by source and by participant, and the metadata was provided uncurated.

V and J lose 3 bases and 4 bases, and a span of 12 bases separates them. The germline V gene (reference sequence) supplies CDR1 MNHEY and CDR2 SMNVEV. The CDR3 starts with the cysteine, ends with the phenylalanine, and has 14 residues. Left in the record is the CDR3 DNA by itself, 42 bases read in frame from the first base. TCRbeta CDR3 regions were amplified from genomic DNA using the immunoSEQ Assay, a bias-controlled multiplex PCR. Regarding the original processing steps: Nucleated cell counts per sample were estimated from amplification of reference gene primers within the assay. Sequence reads were collapsed and filtered to measure the absolute abundance of every unique TCRbeta CDR3 rearrangement. For each sample, productive Simpson clonality was calculated by taking the square root of Simpson's diversity index across productive rearrangements. The clones in this table, taken by TCRdb from immuneACCESS, are in-frame only. Not every clone is retained; where verified, under half of the shortfall comes from an unresolved V gene, and the cause of the rest is unknown. V, J and clone size are those of that table, while D and trimming were read from the DNA. For this sample the table gives roughly 230,000 clones, of which roughly 87% were detected only once. Clones ranked in the top ten supply 0.7% of the sample.

The collaborating institutions used their own protocols to collect whole blood in K2EDTA tubes. Collaborator samples were shipped for TCRbeta analysis as frozen whole blood, isolated PBMCs, or DNA extracted from either sample type. Material: peripheral blood. The V and J genes are TRBV27 and TRBJ1-2; D gene: possibly TRBD1, on 6 matching bases. This receptor was identified in a human donor in a cohort sampled during active COVID-19. The sequenced DNA: TGTGCCAGCAGTTTCAGGGGTTTTGGCTATGGCTACACCTTC. The resulting protein is CASSFRGFGYGYTF.